These 32 T cell receptor beta chains came from one sample sequenced in a study of T cell responses to AZD1222 COVID-19 vaccine. Clones were sequenced by immunoSEQ multiplex PCR, and TCRdb holds only the in-frame ones, with some missing. Of about 190,000 clones in the sample, approximately 92% were seen once. Sequenced material: peripheral blood, taken on day 0 of AZD1222 vaccination. These receptor sequences come from an adult in good health.

The V and J genes are TRBV28 and TRBJ1-6, with 11 nucleotides matching TRBD1. Germline CDR1 reads MDHEN; CDR2 reads SYDVKM. CDR3 length: 14 amino acids. Trimming cost V 6 bases and J 9 bases; bases outside gene matches: 4. CDR3 region: CASRPGQGASPLHF. CDR3 nucleotide sequence: TGTGCCAGCAGACCTGGACAGGGGGCTTCACCCCTCCACTTT.

This chain links TRBV7-9 with TRBJ1-6, with a weak D call TRBD1 (5 bases). The CDR3 consists of 15 residues. Germline V gives CDR1 SEHNR, CDR2 FQNEAQ (reference sequence). Trimming removed 5 bases from V and 6 bases from J, with 14 bases in between. DNA of the CDR3: TGTGCCAGCAGCAAGGACATGAGTAGTAATTCACCCCTCCACTTT. Translation gives CASSKDMSSNSPLHF.

This clone appeared once. The chain uses TRBV10-3 and TRBJ1-1, with a weak D call TRBD1 (6 bases). The CDR3 is 12 residues long. In germline, CDR1 is ENHRY, CDR2 SYGVKD. The CDR3 coding sequence is TGTGCGGACAGAGGAGGGAACACTGAAGCTTTCTTT. Amino acid sequence: CADRGGNTEAFF.

This chain joins TRBV29-1 and TRBJ1-5, with D hard to call. The CDR3 runs 14 residues. Trimming took off 4 bases at V and 0 bases at J, with 10 bases between the two ends. Germline loops: CDR1 SQVTM, CDR2 ANQGSEA. The CDR3 region is CSVVSGVSNQPQHF. In DNA, the CDR3 is TGCAGCGTTGTATCCGGGGTTAGCAATCAGCCCCAGCATTTT.

This clone was seen just once. The rearrangement joins TRBV2 to TRBJ1-2, with 7 bases that match TRBD1. The CDR3 is made up of 13 amino acids. Looked up from germline, CDR1 is SNHLY and CDR2 is FYNNEI. The V and J ends lost 1 base and 7 bases, in that order; junction bases with no gene match: 3. The CDR3 nucleotides are TGTGCCAGCAGTGAAGAGGAGGGGGCTGGCTACACCTTC. This sequence encodes CASSEEEGAGYTF.

V is TRBV28 and J is TRBJ2-7, with D maybe TRBD1 (5 bases). V was shortened by 3 bases and J by 0 bases, with 9 bases between the two germline ends. Per the germline V gene, CDR1 is MDHEN and CDR2 is SYDVKM. The CDR3 runs 14 residues. The CDR3 sequence: CASSLTVNSYEQYF. In DNA form, the CDR3 reads TGTGCCAGCAGTTTGACAGTAAACTCCTACGAGCAGTACTTC.

V is TRBV7-2 and J is TRBJ2-3, with 8 bases fitting TRBD1. Germline-derived CDR1 and CDR2 are SGHTA and FQGNSA. There are 15 residues in the CDR3. Losses at the gene ends were 1 base for V and 6 bases for J; bases not matched to a gene: 6. DNA of the CDR3: TGTGCCAGCAGCTTAGTTGCGGGACAGGAGGATACGCAGTATTTT. Translated, it gives CASSLVAGQEDTQYF.

CDR3 in DNA: TGTGCCAGCAGCCACCTGGGGGGACCCCTCCACTTT. Translation: CASSHLGGPLHF. The chain uses TRBV14 and TRBJ1-6, with D possibly being TRBD1 (5 bases). V was shortened by 3 bases and J by 12 bases, with 9 bases between the two germline ends. Looked up from germline, CDR1 is SGHDN and CDR2 is FVKESK. The CDR3 has 12 amino acids. The whole variable domain, remainder taken from reference TRBV14 and TRBJ1-6, is EAGVTQFPSHSVIEKGQTVTLRCDPISGHDNLYWYRRVMGKEIKFLLHFVKESKQDESGMPNNRFLAERTGGTYSTLKVQPAELEDSGVYFCASSHLGGPLHFGNGTRLTVT.

This chain joins TRBV15 and TRBJ1-2; a weak D match, TRBD1 (5 bases). The CDR3 runs 13 residues. The germline CDR1 and CDR2 sequences are LNHNV and YYDKDF (reference sequence). V lost 0 bases and J lost 8, with 10 bases in between. The CDR3 bases are TGTGCCACCAGCAGAGATGGGGCAGACGGCTACACCTTC. Its protein is CATSRDGADGYTF.

This clone appeared a few times. V is TRBV7-9 and J is TRBJ1-6; 9 positions match TRBD1. Trimming cost V 7 bases and J 5 bases; bases outside gene matches: 15. The CDR3 totals 18 residues. The germline gives CDR1 SEHNR, CDR2 FQNEAQ (reference sequence). CDR3 DNA: TGTGCCAGCAAGCCCCCCCCTGTAGGACAGGGGCATAATTCACCCCTCCACTTT. Residues: CASKPPPVGQGHNSPLHF.

The J gene is TRBJ2-1, the V gene TRBV5-1, with no clear D. The CDR3 extends over 11 amino acids. CDR1 and CDR2 from the germline V gene are SGHRS and YFSETQ. Trimming took 2 bases from V and 5 from J, leaving 2 bases between them. The CDR3 sequence is CASSLNNEQFF. DNA for the CDR3: TGCGCCAGCAGCTTAAACAATGAGCAGTTCTTC.

This chain connects TRBV28 to TRBJ1-3; TRBD1 might be the D (5 bases). The germline V and J ends were trimmed by 7 bases and 2 bases, with 15 bases remaining between them. Germline V gene data show CDR1 as MDHEN and CDR2 as SYDVKM. The CDR3 sequence is 15 residues long. The CDR3 DNA is TGTGCCAGCAAGATCCGGGGGAGGCCTGGAAACACCATATATTTT. Encoded protein: CASKIRGRPGNTIYF.

This chain joins TRBV12-3 or TRBV12-4 and TRBJ1-2; TRBD1 is a possible D gene (6 bases). The CDR3 is 12 amino acids. The V end was cut by 3 bases, the J end by 8 bases, with 10 bases between. CDR3 coding DNA: TGTGCCAGCAGTTTCGGGACAACGGGCTACACCTTC. Translation: CASSFGTTGYTF.

V gene TRBV4-2 combines with J gene TRBJ1-5, with 7 bases fitting TRBD1. The CDR3 has 17 residues. Germline values: CDR1 LGHNA, CDR2 YNFKEQ. V gave up 3 bases and J gave up 4 bases; unmatched junction bases: 12. The CDR3 is CASSHPRGGLGNQPQHF. The CDR3, as DNA: TGTGCCAGCAGCCACCCCAGGGGGGGCCTTGGGAATCAGCCCCAGCATTTT.

The chain joins TRBV14 to TRBJ2-2; no clear D. V was shortened by 1 base and J by 6 bases, with 9 bases between the two germline ends. Per germline, CDR1 SGHDN and CDR2 FVKESK. This CDR3 has 14 residues. This CDR3 is CASSQVSNAGELFF. The DNA of the CDR3 is TGTGCCAGCAGCCAAGTATCTAATGCCGGGGAGCTGTTTTTT.

In this sample, this clone turned up many times. The chain is built from TRBV25-1 and TRBJ1-1, with D hard to call. Trimming took 1 base from V and 1 from J, leaving 1 base between them. Germline CDR1 reads MGHDK; CDR2 reads SYGVNS. The CDR3 spans 12 residues. The CDR3 DNA reads as TGTGCCAGCAGTGAATCGAACACTGAAGCTTTCTTT. The encoded protein is CASSESNTEAFF.

CDR3 amino acids: CASSLRTGNEQFF. The CDR3 nucleotides read TGTGCCAGCAGCCTCAGGACAGGCAATGAGCAGTTCTTC. This chain joins TRBV14 and TRBJ2-1; TRBD1 aligns across 7 bases. Germline assignment: CDR1 SGHDN and CDR2 FVKESK. The CDR3 is 13 residues long. With 4 bases clipped from V and 6 bases from J, the junction kept 3 bases outside the gene matches.

The CDR3 sequence: CATSDSGGELFF. For the CDR3, the DNA is TGTGCCACCAGTGATTCAGGAGGGGAGCTGTTTTTT. The chain is built from TRBV24-1 and TRBJ2-2; no reliable D call. The CDR3 consists of 12 residues. Germline V gives CDR1 KGHDR, CDR2 SFDVKD. The V gene lost 2 bases and the J gene lost 8 bases, with 5 bases spanning the gap.

This rearrangement joins TRBV7-9 to TRBJ2-7, with D possibly matching TRBD1 (6 bases). From germline, CDR1 is SEHNR and CDR2 FQNEAQ (reference sequence). This CDR3 is 15 amino acids long. The germline V and J ends were trimmed by 8 bases and 6 bases, with 23 bases remaining between them. CDR3: CASSTPGHPPAEQYF. CDR3 sequence (DNA): TGTGCCAGCTCTACCCCGGGACACCCTCCGGCCGAGCAGTACTTC. The full variable domain, completed using reference TRBV7-9 and TRBJ2-7, is DTGVSQNPRHKITKRGQNVTFRCDPISEHNRLYWYRQTLGQGPEFLTYFQNEAQLEKSRLLSDRFSAERPKGSFSTLEIQRTEQGDSAMYLCASSTPGHPPAEQYFGPGTRLTVT.

The chain joins TRBV6-5 to TRBJ1-3; no reliable D call. Germline loops: CDR1 MNHEY, CDR2 SVGAGI. V was pared by 9 bases and J by 0 bases, with 6 bases between. The CDR3 covers 12 residues. As DNA, the CDR3 is TGTGCCAGGATAAACTCTGGAAACACCATATATTTT. As protein: CARINSGNTIYF.

V gene TRBV9 combines with J gene TRBJ1-1; the D is unclear. The CDR3 spans 15 residues. The germline V and J ends were trimmed by 0 bases and 4 bases, with 13 bases remaining between them. Germline V lookup: CDR1 SGDLS, CDR2 YYNGEE. The CDR3 sequence: CASSVGWVGVTEAFF. CDR3 DNA sequence: TGTGCCAGCAGCGTAGGGTGGGTGGGTGTCACTGAAGCTTTCTTT. Drawing the rest from reference TRBV9 and TRBJ1-1, the complete variable domain is DSGVTQTPKHLITATGQRVTLRCSPRSGDLSVYWYQQSLDQGLQFLIQYYNGEERAKGNILERFSAQQFPDLHSELNLSSLELGDSALYFCASSVGWVGVTEAFFGQGTRLTVV.

The chain recombines TRBV29-1 with TRBJ2-2; 8 nucleotides match TRBD2. The CDR3 covers 15 residues. Per germline, CDR1 SQVTM and CDR2 ANQGSEA. V lost 2 bases and J lost 5; bases outside the gene matches: 7. The CDR3 DNA sequence: TGCAGCGTTGAAAGGACTAGCAGTCGGACCGGGGAGCTGTTTTTT. This codes for CSVERTSSRTGELFF.

The chain is built from TRBV4-1 and TRBJ1-2; 9 positions agree with TRBD1. The CDR3 is 15 amino acids. The ends lost 1 base at V and 4 bases at J; junction bases unmatched: 4. The V gene's germline CDR1 is MGHRA and CDR2 YSYEKL. The CDR3 reads CASSQVETGGYGYTF. DNA for the CDR3: TGCGCCAGCAGCCAAGTAGAGACAGGGGGCTATGGCTACACCTTC.

The chain couples TRBV5-8 to TRBJ2-5, with 8 bases lining up with TRBD2. After removal of 4 bases from V and 0 bases from J, the junction contained 8 bases not matched to a gene. This CDR3 comprises 16 residues. The germline V gene has CDR1 SGHTS and CDR2 YDEGEE. The CDR3 region has the DNA TGTGCCAGCAGCCCCAAGGGGCGGGGGGACCAAGAGACCCAGTACTTC. Its protein is CASSPKGRGDQETQYF.

This chain joins TRBV12-3 or TRBV12-4 and TRBJ2-7; perhaps TRBD2 as D (5 bases). Trimming pared 8 bases from V and 5 bases from J, leaving 7 bases between. The CDR3 sequence is 10 residues long. In nucleotides, the CDR3 is TGTGCCAGCCTCGGGGACGAGCAGTACTTC. Translated: CASLGDEQYF.

The V and J genes are TRBV18 and TRBJ1-1, with TRBD1 as a possible D gene (5 bases). The CDR3 extends over 12 amino acids. Germline V gives CDR1 KGHSH, CDR2 LQKENI. Trimming left V 6 bases short and J 7 bases short, with 12 bases between. CDR3: CASSPTDIEAFF. Here the CDR3 DNA reads TGTGCCAGCTCGCCGACAGACATTGAAGCTTTCTTT. The full variable domain, in which reference TRBV18 and TRBJ1-1 provide the parts outside the CDR3, is NAGVMQNPRHLVRRRGQEARLRCSPMKGHSHVYWYRQLPEEGLKFMVYLQKENIIDESGMPKERFSAEFPKEGPSILRIQQVVRGDSAAYFCASSPTDIEAFFGQGTRLTVV.

Points on this clone: The same CDR3 can be traced to other DNA sequences in this sample. V and J are TRBV7-9 and TRBJ1-1; 7 nucleotides agree with TRBD1. This CDR3 contains 14 residues. J gave up 1 base and V 1 base, and 0 bases lay outside the gene matches. Germline assignment: CDR1 SEHNR and CDR2 FQNEAQ (reference sequence). CDR3 in DNA: TGTGCCAGCAGCTTAGGACAGGGGAACACTGAAGCTTTCTTT. This sequence encodes CASSLGQGNTEAFF.

This chain links TRBV2 with TRBJ1-2; unclear D gene. This CDR3 has 13 residues. V was clipped by 3 bases and J by 8 bases, with 13 bases between them. Germline CDR1 and CDR2: SNHLY and FYNNEI. CDR3 region: CASSDTAVGGYTF. DNA of the CDR3: TGTGCCAGCAGTGACACGGCGGTTGGAGGCTACACCTTC. Full variable domain (outside the CDR3, taken from reference TRBV2 and TRBJ1-2): EPEVTQTPSHQVTQMGQEVILRCVPISNHLYFYWYRQILGQKVEFLVSFYNNEISEKSEIFDDQFSVERPDGSNFTLKIRSTKLEDSAMYFCASSDTAVGGYTFGSGTRLTVV.

This chain links TRBV13 with TRBJ1-6; D remains unclear. The CDR3 has 12 amino acids. CDR1 and CDR2 (germline): PRHDT, FYEKMQ (reference sequence). The germline V and J ends were trimmed by 7 bases and 9 bases, with 10 bases remaining between them. The CDR3 DNA reads as TGTGCCAGCAAAACCGATCTTTCACCCCTCCACTTT. It translates to CASKTDLSPLHF.

This clone occurred a few times. V gene TRBV4-2 combines with J gene TRBJ1-3; D call uncertain. This CDR3 region has 14 residues. CDR1 is LGHNA, CDR2 YNFKEQ, per germline. Trimming removed 8 bases at V and 2 bases at J, with 13 bases between. The CDR3 reads CASDSPATGNTIYF. CDR3 nucleotide sequence: TGTGCCAGCGACTCCCCGGCTACTGGAAACACCATATATTTT.

The V and J genes are TRBV28 and TRBJ1-2, with 7 nucleotides matching TRBD1. Germline CDR1 and CDR2: MDHEN and SYDVKM. The trim removed 5 bases at V and 8 bases at J, leaving 11 bases unmatched. This CDR3 spans 14 amino acids. CDR3: CASSIGTVGLGYTF. The CDR3 nucleotides are TGTGCCAGCAGTATTGGGACAGTCGGACTCGGCTACACCTTC.

The chain is built from TRBV3-1 (or the pseudogene TRBV3-2) and TRBJ1-6; D call uncertain. The germline CDR1 and CDR2 sequences are LGHDT and YNNKEL (reference sequence). Trimming took off 4 bases at V and 7 bases at J, with 11 bases between the two ends. The CDR3 covers 14 residues. Written as DNA, the CDR3 is TGTGCCAGCAGCCCCCCGACGGGGAATTCACCCCTCCACTTT. Amino acids: CASSPPTGNSPLHF.